This TCR beta chain was recovered during a study of T cell repertoires in cytomegalovirus infection. Study in general: Recently described HLA-C-restricted plus well-studied HLA-B-restricted CMV epitopes were used. From public TCR beta signatures came an indication of both CMV infection and matching HLA type. Study results and caveats: In two of eight donors, the top clonotype was HLA-C-restricted CMV-specific.

The length of the CDR3 is 17 residues. Trimming took 3 bases from V and 2 from J; bases not matched to a gene: 11. CDR1 is MDHEN and CDR2 is SYDVKM in the germline V gene. A remark on this clonotype: Its antigen is not known.

TCRdb fed the reads into MiXCR, producing one record per CDR3 protein. This sample yields about 570,000 distinct CDR3 sequences, of which under 45% are seen a single time; over 45% belongs to the top ten. The sequence was obtained from a human donor in good health (CMV status not recorded). Some clones in this sample may be carry-over from other donors' samples. Sequences were derived from cultured PBMCs, sampled from culture after CMV antigen stimulation. The V call is TRBV28, the J call TRBJ2-5; the match to TRBD2 covers 8 bases. The CDR3 DNA sequence: TGTGCCAGCAGTTTCCCCCCGGATAGCGGGGCACAAGAGACCCAGTACTTC. It is translated as CASSFPPDSGAQETQYF.